The next 32 T cell receptor beta chains were all read from a single sample in a study of blood T cell repertoires in COVID-19. Data came from immunoSEQ multiplex PCR; TCRdb stores just in-frame clones and leaves some out. The data contain 200,000 to 300,000 clones, about 80% of them singletons. The sequencing sample was made of peripheral blood. The receptors shown here come from a human donor in a cohort sampled during active COVID-19.

This chain joins TRBV12-3 or TRBV12-4 and TRBJ1-1; D is possibly TRBD1 (6 bases). The CDR3 consists of 12 residues. Trimming stripped 6 bases from V and 4 bases from J, with 9 bases between. The CDR3 loop reads CASSSRGTEAFF. CDR3 in DNA: TGTGCCAGCAGCAGCAGGGGCACTGAAGCTTTCTTT.

The chain couples TRBV19 to TRBJ2-1; TRBD2 matches 14 bases. The CDR3 length is 16 residues. Germline V gene sequence: CDR1 LNHDA, CDR2 SQIVND (reference sequence). V dropped 6 bases and J dropped 7; count of bases not matched to a gene: 8. DNA for the CDR3: TGTGCCAGTAGCGGGACTAGCGGGAGTAGTCGTAATGAGCAGTTCTTC. This sequence encodes CASSGTSGSSRNEQFF.

The chain employs TRBV15 and TRBJ2-1; 8 nucleotides align to TRBD2. Germline V lookup: CDR1 LNHNV, CDR2 YYDKDF (reference sequence). The V segment lost 0 bases and the J segment 9 bases; nucleotides outside the gene matches: 10. The CDR3 has 16 residues. CDR3 DNA sequence: TGTGCCACCAGCAGAGACGCCCAGCGGGGGTTCAGTGAGCAGTTCTTC. Translation: CATSRDAQRGFSEQFF.

The rearrangement uses TRBV27 and TRBJ1-1, with TRBD1 matching over 10 bases. The V gene end was trimmed by 6 bases and the J gene end by 1 base; junction bases not matched to a gene: 2. The CDR3 has 14 residues. Looked up from germline, CDR1 is MNHEY and CDR2 is SMNVEV (reference sequence). The CDR3 nucleotides read TGTGCCAGCAGGGGACAGGGGCAGAACACTGAAGCTTTCTTT. Translation gives CASRGQGQNTEAFF.

The chain recombines TRBV6-2 or TRBV6-3 with TRBJ2-7; 7 bases line up with TRBD1. J was trimmed by 6 bases and V by 5 bases; bases with no gene match: 4. Germline V gene sequence: CDR1 MNHEY, CDR2 SVGEGT. The CDR3 spans 12 residues. CDR3 in DNA: TGTGCCAGCAGTGATACAGGGGTCGAGCAGTACTTC. This gives the protein CASSDTGVEQYF.

The chain recombines TRBV5-5 with TRBJ1-4, with no clear D. CDR3 size: 17 residues. The V gene's germline CDR1 is SGHKS and CDR2 YYEKEE (reference sequence). V was shortened by 4 bases and J by 7 bases, with 23 bases between the two germline ends. CDR3 sequence: CASSPVAATGFAEKLFF. The CDR3 nucleotides are TGTGCCAGCAGCCCGGTTGCGGCGACCGGGTTCGCTGAAAAACTGTTTTTT.

V usage is TRBV11-2 and J usage is TRBJ2-5; tentatively, D is TRBD2 (5 bases). The germline V gene has CDR1 SGHAT and CDR2 FQNNGV. The V gene lost 5 bases and the J gene lost 5 bases, with 12 bases spanning the gap. This CDR3 spans 13 amino acids. CDR3 nucleotides: TGTGCCAGCAGCATACTAGGGTTGGAGACCCAGTACTTC. It specifies CASSILGLETQYF.

The chain carries TRBV18 and TRBJ1-2; possible D gene TRBD1, 6 bases. The CDR3 has 15 residues. V was shortened by 0 bases and J by 3 bases, with 11 bases between the two germline ends. Germline CDR1 reads KGHSH; CDR2 reads LQKENI. CDR3: CASSPPAGADYGYTF. DNA of the CDR3: TGTGCCAGCTCACCACCGGCAGGGGCGGACTATGGCTACACCTTC.

The V call is TRBV4-3, the J call TRBJ2-1; D uncertain. Trimming shortened V by 0 bases and J by 7 bases, and 7 bases separated the two germline ends. CDR1 is LGHNA and CDR2 is YSLEER in the germline V gene. The CDR3 has 13 residues. Written as DNA, the CDR3 is TGCGCCAGCAGCCAAGAGTACGGGAATGAGCAGTTCTTC. It yields the protein CASSQEYGNEQFF.

The genes are TRBV7-3 and TRBJ1-1, with D perhaps matching TRBD1 (5 bases). V was cut by 10 bases and J by 4 bases, with 16 bases left in between. The CDR3 totals 13 residues. Germline CDR1 reads SGHTA; CDR2 reads FQGTGA. CDR3 coding DNA: TGTGCCACGAGCCGGGGGGAGGGCACTGAAGCTTTCTTT. Protein product: CATSRGEGTEAFF.

This clone was counted between two and nine times. This rearrangement joins TRBV27 to TRBJ2-7; D may be TRBD1 (6 bases). The ends were cut back, 6 bases at V and 7 bases at J, with 13 bases in the middle. Germline-derived CDR1 and CDR2 are MNHEY and SMNVEV (reference sequence). This CDR3 is 12 amino acids long. In nucleotides, the CDR3 is TGTGCCAGCAGGATTCGAACAGGGGAGCAGTACTTC. Translated: CASRIRTGEQYF.

Only a few counts were recorded for this clone. V and J are TRBV9 and TRBJ1-5; D is ambiguous. Trimming took off 0 bases at V and 6 bases at J, with 7 bases between the two ends. The CDR3 is 13 residues long. The germline gives CDR1 SGDLS, CDR2 YYNGEE. The CDR3 coding sequence is TGTGCCAGCAGCGTAGACCGGGGTCAGCCCCAGCATTTT. This translates into CASSVDRGQPQHF.

This chain links TRBV19 with TRBJ2-1; TRBD1 matches at 9 bases. CDR3 size: 16 residues. After removal of 4 bases from V and 1 base from J, the junction contained 5 bases not matched to a gene. Germline CDR1 and CDR2: LNHDA and SQIVND (reference sequence). The CDR3 DNA reads as TGTGCCAGTAGTAGCACAGGGGGCAGTTCCTACAATGAGCAGTTCTTC. This sequence encodes CASSSTGGSSYNEQFF.

The V and J genes are TRBV19 and TRBJ1-1, with D unclear. CDR1 LNHDA and CDR2 SQIVND come from the germline V gene (reference sequence). There are 14 residues in the CDR3. V shed 7 bases and J shed 0 bases, with 12 bases lying between them. As DNA, the CDR3 is TGTGCCAGTACCGCGGGGATTTTGAACACTGAAGCTTTCTTT. Protein product: CASTAGILNTEAFF.

This clone was detected a few times. This chain connects TRBV5-1 to TRBJ1-4; 9 positions match TRBD1. V dropped 4 bases and J dropped 8; count of bases not matched to a gene: 15. The CDR3 runs 17 residues. CDR1 and CDR2 (germline): SGHRS, YFSETQ. CDR3 DNA: TGCGCCAGCAGCCAAACAAATCCGGGACAGGGAGGGGAAAAACTGTTTTTT. Its translation is CASSQTNPGQGGEKLFF.

J is TRBJ2-5 and V is TRBV6-5; 9 nucleotides match TRBD1. CDR3 length equals 15 residues. V lost 6 bases, J lost 1 base, and 6 bases stayed unmatched. Germline CDR1 MNHEY, CDR2 SVGAGI. The CDR3: CASSPDRGIQETQYF. Written as DNA, the CDR3 is TGTGCCAGCAGCCCAGACAGGGGGATCCAAGAGACCCAGTACTTC.

This clone was observed once. The V and J genes are TRBV6-2 or TRBV6-3 and TRBJ2-7; TRBD1 is a possible D gene (5 bases). With 5 bases removed from V and 3 bases from J, the gap between germline ends came to 14 bases. CDR1 MNHEY and CDR2 SVGEGT come from the germline V gene. CDR3 size: 14 residues. CDR3 amino acids: CASSPGQSFYEQYF. In DNA, the CDR3 is TGTGCCAGCAGTCCAGGACAAAGTTTCTACGAGCAGTACTTC.

The count of this clone is one. This sequence joins TRBV18 and TRBJ2-1; TRBD2 matches 10 bases. Germline CDR1 and CDR2: KGHSH and LQKENI. V was pared by 6 bases and J by 6 bases, with 5 bases of the junction left unmatched. The length of the CDR3 is 14 residues. This CDR3 reads CASSRTSGANEQFF. DNA for the CDR3: TGTGCCAGCTCCCGGACTAGCGGCGCCAATGAGCAGTTCTTC.

The chain carries TRBV25-1 and TRBJ2-5, with D tentatively TRBD1 (6 bases). This CDR3 is 13 amino acids long. V was cut by 4 bases and J by 5 bases, with 11 bases left in between. In germline, CDR1 is MGHDK, CDR2 SYGVNS. The CDR3 coding sequence is TGTGCCAGCAGTGTCCAGGGGCGGGAGACCCAGTACTTC. Its protein product is CASSVQGRETQYF.

V gene TRBV21-1 combines with J gene TRBJ1-2. TRBV21-1 represents a pseudogene. The CDR3 is 13 amino acids. The CDR3 DNA sequence: TGTGCCAGCAGTCTATCATCTAACTATGGCTACACCTTC. Protein product: CASSLSSNYGYTF.

As regards this clone: Germline and junction disagree at one end, which may indicate a read error. V gene TRBV7-7 combines with J gene TRBJ1-2, with 7 bases fitting TRBD1. Germline values: CDR1 SSHAT, CDR2 FNYEAQ (reference sequence). CDR3 size: 19 residues. CDR3 nucleotide sequence: TGTGCTAGCAGCTTAGTCCCGATAGCACGGGACAGTGCTGCCCAGGGCTACACCTTC. It translates to CASSLVPIARDSAAQGYTF.

In regard to this clone: This same CDR3 is encoded by further DNA sequences in the sample. The chain recombines TRBV10-1 with TRBJ2-3; 8 nucleotides align to TRBD1. CDR3 length: 15 amino acids. Germline values: CDR1 WNHNN, CDR2 SYGVQD (reference sequence). V shed 2 bases and J 0 bases; nucleotides not matched to a gene: 1. DNA for the CDR3: TGCGCCAGCAGTGAGGGACAGGGTAGCACAGATACGCAGTATTTT. Protein sequence: CASSEGQGSTDTQYF.

The chain is built from TRBV9 and TRBJ2-5, with 12 bases identical to TRBD1. Germline loops: CDR1 SGDLS, CDR2 YYNGEE. CDR3 length equals 16 residues. Trimming took 4 bases from V and 5 from J; bases not matched to a gene: 9. For the CDR3, the DNA is TGTGCCAGCAGCACTTCGGGACAGGGGGCGCAGGAGACCCAGTACTTC. Its translation: CASSTSGQGAQETQYF.

In this sample, this clone turned up a few times. V gene TRBV5-6 combines with J gene TRBJ2-5; D possibly corresponds to TRBD2 (6 bases). Looked up from germline, CDR1 is SGHDT and CDR2 is YYEEEE. Trimming cost V 0 bases and J 1 base, with 13 bases left between them. The CDR3 length is 16 residues. The CDR3 region is CASSLAGNSGQETQYF. Here the CDR3 DNA reads TGTGCCAGCAGCTTGGCCGGAAATAGCGGCCAAGAGACCCAGTACTTC.

The V and J genes are TRBV6-2 or TRBV6-3 and TRBJ2-7; maybe TRBD1 (6 bases). The CDR3 is 16 amino acids. V was cut by 2 bases and J by 0 bases, with 14 bases left in between. The germline V gene has CDR1 MNHEY and CDR2 SVGEGT. CDR3 bases: TGTGCCAGCAGTTACCCCCCCCGACAGGTCTCCTACGAGCAGTACTTC. This encodes CASSYPPRQVSYEQYF.

The rearrangement uses TRBV5-5 and TRBJ2-5, with D uncertain. Germline V gives CDR1 SGHKS, CDR2 YYEKEE (reference sequence). The germline V and J ends were trimmed by 0 bases and 5 bases, with 8 bases remaining between them. The CDR3 loop spans 13 amino acids. The CDR3, as DNA: TGTGCCAGCAGCTTGGTCAGTTACGAGACCCAGTACTTC. Amino acid sequence: CASSLVSYETQYF.

The chain joins TRBV3-1 (or the pseudogene TRBV3-2) to TRBJ2-1; 11 bases are a match to TRBD2. Germline CDR1 LGHDT, CDR2 YNNKEL (reference sequence). This CDR3 contains 16 residues. V lost 7 bases and J lost 7; bases outside the gene matches: 12. CDR3 sequence: CASTERAASGRNEQFF. The CDR3, as DNA: TGTGCCAGCACTGAGAGGGCGGCTAGCGGGAGGAATGAGCAGTTCTTC.

This chain links TRBV12-5 with TRBJ2-1; D ambiguous. V was clipped by 6 bases and J by 4 bases, with 7 bases between them. The CDR3 has 12 residues. Looked up from germline, CDR1 is LGHNT and CDR2 is FRNRAP. DNA of the CDR3: TGTGCTAGTGGCCGTAATTACAATGAGCAGTTCTTC. Its translation is CASGRNYNEQFF.

The V gene is TRBV5-6, the J gene TRBJ2-5, with D tentatively TRBD2 (7 bases). Per germline, CDR1 SGHDT and CDR2 YYEEEE. This CDR3 is built from 16 residues. The ends were cut back, 2 bases at V and 4 bases at J, with 18 bases in the middle. Here the CDR3 DNA reads TGTGCCAGCAGCTTCGGTGTGAGGGGGGGCCGAGAGACCCAGTACTTC. Encoded protein: CASSFGVRGGRETQYF.

The V gene is TRBV4-1, the J gene TRBJ2-7, with 10 positions matching TRBD1. The CDR3 totals 17 residues. V trimming: 0 bases; J trimming: 2 bases; junction bases outside the gene matches: 7. The germline CDR1 and CDR2 sequences are MGHRA and YSYEKL. The CDR3 nucleotides are TGCGCCAGCAGCCAAGACCCGGGACAGGGGCTCCCCTACGAGCAGTACTTC. It translates to CASSQDPGQGLPYEQYF.

The V gene is TRBV5-1, the J gene TRBJ2-3; 10 bases match TRBD2. The CDR3 extends over 17 amino acids. Germline values: CDR1 SGHRS, CDR2 YFSETQ. The V segment lost 0 bases and the J segment 1 base; nucleotides outside the gene matches: 5. CDR3 nucleotides: TGCGCCAGCAGCTTGGAGCCTAGCGGGAGTCGCACAGATACGCAGTATTTT. Its translation is CASSLEPSGSRTDTQYF.

The chain is built from TRBV27 and TRBJ2-2; D is uncertain. Germline V gene lookup returns CDR1 MNHEY and CDR2 SMNVEV (reference sequence). V lost 3 bases to trimming and J lost 5 bases, with 7 bases between them. The length of the CDR3 is 13 residues. CDR3 sequence reads: CASSLSLTGELFF. In nucleotides, the CDR3 is TGTGCCAGCAGTTTGTCCCTAACCGGGGAGCTGTTTTTT.